This T cell receptor beta chain is from a study of T cell repertoires in cytomegalovirus infection. Overall study context: Well-studied HLA-B-restricted epitopes and recently identified HLA-C-restricted epitopes of CMV were both used in the study. Based on public TCR beta signatures, there were indications of CMV infection and of a matching HLA type.

TCRdb redid the calling of the reads with MiXCR, one entry per CDR3 protein. The sample consists of 49,000 or so distinct CDR3 sequences, around 21% of them appearing once. This clonotype occurred many times. Its specificity is unknown. General study results and limits: The study found HLA-C-restricted CMV-specific TCR beta clonotypes dominating the ex vivo response. Pooled public TCR beta family frequency picked out CMV carriers with the relevant HLA.

The CDR3 runs 12 residues. V lost 5 bases and J 6 bases, leaving 10 bases between the germline ends. Germline V lookup: CDR1 SGHTA, CDR2 FQGNSA. This TCR was sampled from a human donor in good health (CMV status not recorded). Some clones in this sample may be carry-over from other donors' samples. This material consisted of CD8+ T cells from cultured PBMCs, taken from culture after CMV antigen stimulation. The chain has TRBV7-2 and TRBJ1-1; D is uncertain. The DNA of the CDR3 is TGTGCCAGCAGCGTTGACAACCCTGAAGCTTTCTTT. This codes for CASSVDNPEAFF.